Shown below are 11 T cell receptor beta chains from a single sample sequenced in a study of T cell changes during pregnancy in multiple sclerosis. Method: immunoSEQ multiplex PCR; TCRdb's copy keeps in-frame clones and lacks some. Among tens of thousands of clones listed, 92% were seen once. This sample comprised peripheral blood, obtained in the second trimester of pregnancy. The receptors derive from a female donor in good health, enrolled as a control in a pregnancy study.

The DNA for the CDR3 is TGTGCCAGCAGTTACATGACAACACACCATGGCTACACCTTC. Amino acid sequence: CASSYMTTHHGYTF. The V and J genes are TRBV6-5 and TRBJ1-2; no clear D gene. This CDR3 spans 14 amino acids. V lost 2 bases, J lost 6 bases, and 13 bases lay in between. Germline assignment: CDR1 MNHEY and CDR2 SVGAGI.

The chain has TRBV11-3 and TRBJ2-1; 8 positions agree with TRBD2. CDR1 is SGHNT and CDR2 is YENEEA in the germline V gene. This CDR3 comprises 14 residues. After removal of 5 bases from V and 4 bases from J, the junction contained 4 bases not matched to a gene. The DNA of the CDR3 is TGTGCCAGCAGCCGGAGCGGGGGTTACAATGAGCAGTTCTTC. Translated, it gives CASSRSGGYNEQFF.

The rearrangement joins TRBV7-9 to TRBJ2-7; a possible D gene is TRBD1 (6 bases). CDR1 is SEHNR, CDR2 FQNEAQ, per germline (reference sequence). V was clipped by 5 bases and J by 6 bases, with 23 bases between them. CDR3 length: 16 residues. In DNA form, the CDR3 reads TGTGCCAGCAGCGGAGTCAAGGCACAGGAAGGGGGCGAGCAGTACTTC. Its translation is CASSGVKAQEGGEQYF.

CDR3 sequence (DNA): TGTGCCTGGGCAAGGGGGCCTGGAAACACCATATATTTT. Translated: CAWARGPGNTIYF. The genes are TRBV30 and TRBJ1-3; 7 bases map to TRBD1. The CDR3 has 13 amino acids. After removal of 5 bases from V and 2 bases from J, the junction contained 3 bases not matched to a gene. Per germline, CDR1 GTSNPN and CDR2 SVGIG (reference sequence).

The J gene is TRBJ2-7, the V gene TRBV19; 7 nucleotides align to TRBD1. The CDR3 covers 14 residues. Germline V lookup: CDR1 LNHDA, CDR2 SQIVND (reference sequence). Trimming at V came to 10 bases and at J to 3 bases, leaving 12 bases not matched to a gene. CDR3 coding DNA: TGTGCCACTTCTGACAGGGAGTCAGGCTACGAGCAGTACTTC. This sequence encodes CATSDRESGYEQYF.

The J gene is TRBJ2-1, the V gene TRBV11-3, with a weak D call TRBD2 (5 bases). CDR3 length equals 13 residues. Between the trimmed V and J ends, which lost 2 bases and 7 bases, there was a span of 9 bases. Germline V gene lookup returns CDR1 SGHNT and CDR2 YENEEA. CDR3 DNA: TGTGCCAGCAGCTTAATGACTACGAATGAGCAGTTCTTC. Its translation is CASSLMTTNEQFF.

The V call is TRBV30, the J call TRBJ2-3; D unclear. The CDR3 consists of 11 residues. Per the germline V gene, CDR1 is GTSNPN and CDR2 is SVGIG (reference sequence). Trimming removed 5 bases from V and 3 bases from J, with 6 bases in between. Here the CDR3 DNA reads TGTGCCTGGCGACTGACAGATACGCAGTATTTT. Residues: CAWRLTDTQYF. Variable domain in full (rest from reference TRBV30 and TRBJ2-3): SQTIHQWPATLVQPVGSPLSLECTVEGTSNPNLYWYRQAAGRGLQLLFYSVGIGQISSEVPQNLSASRPQDRQFILSSKKLLLSDSGFYLCAWRLTDTQYFGPGTRLTVL.

The chain uses TRBV28 and TRBJ2-5, with TRBD1 matching over 7 bases. This CDR3 comprises 17 residues. Trimming removed 2 bases from V and 4 bases from J; junction bases left unmatched: 13. Germline V gene sequence: CDR1 MDHEN, CDR2 SYDVKM. The CDR3 loop reads CASSLGEGGRGLETQYF. The CDR3 coding sequence is TGTGCCAGCAGTTTAGGGGAAGGGGGCCGAGGGTTAGAGACCCAGTACTTC. The variable domain in full, with the rest retrieved from reference TRBV28 and TRBJ2-5, is DVKVTQSSRYLVKRTGEKVFLECVQDMDHENMFWYRQDPGLGLRLIYFSYDVKMKEKGDIPEGYSVSREKKERFSLILESASTNQTSMYLCASSLGEGGRGLETQYFGPGTRLLVL.

This clone was picked up a small number of times. The chain recombines TRBV2 with TRBJ2-1; 7 nucleotides line up with TRBD2. CDR1 and CDR2 (germline): SNHLY, FYNNEI. The CDR3 contains 13 residues. Trimming at V came to 5 bases and at J to 4 bases, leaving 2 bases not matched to a gene. The chain's CDR3 is CASSSGVYNEQFF. CDR3 nucleotide sequence: TGTGCCAGCAGTAGCGGGGTTTACAATGAGCAGTTCTTC.

The chain employs TRBV18 and TRBJ1-2, with D maybe TRBD1 (5 bases). V lost 3 bases and J 8 bases, leaving 13 bases between the germline ends. CDR3 length equals 13 residues. Germline V gene sequence: CDR1 KGHSH, CDR2 LQKENI. DNA for the CDR3: TGTGCCAGCTCACCCCGCAGGGATGACGGCTACACCTTC. Amino acid sequence: CASSPRRDDGYTF.

The table lists this clone with a count of one. This rearrangement joins TRBV4-1 to TRBJ1-4; no firm D call. Trimming left V 3 bases short and J 5 bases short, with 10 bases between. The CDR3 extends over 14 amino acids. CDR1 is MGHRA, CDR2 YSYEKL, per germline. CDR3 in amino acids: CASSHAGVNEKLFF. The CDR3 DNA reads TGCGCCAGCAGCCACGCCGGGGTGAATGAAAAACTGTTTTTT.